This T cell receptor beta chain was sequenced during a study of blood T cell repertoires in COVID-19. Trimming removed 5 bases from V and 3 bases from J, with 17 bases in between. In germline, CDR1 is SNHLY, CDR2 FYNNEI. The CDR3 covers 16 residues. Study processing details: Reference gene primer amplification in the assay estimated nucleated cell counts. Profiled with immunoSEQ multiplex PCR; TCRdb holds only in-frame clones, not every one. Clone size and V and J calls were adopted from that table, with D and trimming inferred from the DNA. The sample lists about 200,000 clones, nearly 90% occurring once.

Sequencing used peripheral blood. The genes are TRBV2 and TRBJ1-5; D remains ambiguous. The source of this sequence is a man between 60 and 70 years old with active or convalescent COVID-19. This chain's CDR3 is CASSRYSNSPNQPQHF. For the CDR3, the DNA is TGTGCCAGCAGTCGATATAGTAACAGTCCCAATCAGCCCCAGCATTTT.